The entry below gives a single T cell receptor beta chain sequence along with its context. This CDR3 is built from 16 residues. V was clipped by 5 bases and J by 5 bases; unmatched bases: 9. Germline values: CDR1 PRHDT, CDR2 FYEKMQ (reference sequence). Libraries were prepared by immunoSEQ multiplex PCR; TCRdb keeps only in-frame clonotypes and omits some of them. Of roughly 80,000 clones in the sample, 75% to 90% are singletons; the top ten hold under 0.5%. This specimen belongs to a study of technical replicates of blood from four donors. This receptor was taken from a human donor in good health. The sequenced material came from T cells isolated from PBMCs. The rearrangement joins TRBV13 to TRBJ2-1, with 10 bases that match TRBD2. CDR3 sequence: CASSTGPSGGNNEQFF. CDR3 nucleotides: TGTGCCAGCAGCACGGGCCCTAGCGGGGGCAACAATGAGCAGTTCTTC.